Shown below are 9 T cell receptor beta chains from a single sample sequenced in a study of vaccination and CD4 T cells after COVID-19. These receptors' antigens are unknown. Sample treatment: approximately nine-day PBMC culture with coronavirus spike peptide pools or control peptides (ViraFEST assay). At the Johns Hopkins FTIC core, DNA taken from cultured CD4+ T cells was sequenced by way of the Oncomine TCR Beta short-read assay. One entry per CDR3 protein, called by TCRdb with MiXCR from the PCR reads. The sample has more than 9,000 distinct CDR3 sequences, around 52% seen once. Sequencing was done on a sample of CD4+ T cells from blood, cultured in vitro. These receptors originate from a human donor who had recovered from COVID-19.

The CDR3 region has the DNA TGTGCCAGCTCACCCACAGAGGGCTACACCTTC. Translated, it gives CASSPTEGYTF. The J gene is TRBJ1-2, the V gene TRBV18; D gene ambiguous. The V end was cut by 3 bases, the J end by 8 bases, with 7 bases between. Germline-derived CDR1 and CDR2 are KGHSH and LQKENI. The CDR3 consists of 11 residues.

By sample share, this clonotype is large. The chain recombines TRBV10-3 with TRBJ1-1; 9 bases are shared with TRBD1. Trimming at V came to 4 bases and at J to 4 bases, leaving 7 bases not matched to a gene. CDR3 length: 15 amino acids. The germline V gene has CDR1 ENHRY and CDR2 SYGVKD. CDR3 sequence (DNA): TGTGCCATCAGTGCAGGGGACAGGGAAGGCACTGAAGCTTTCTTT. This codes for CAISAGDREGTEAFF.

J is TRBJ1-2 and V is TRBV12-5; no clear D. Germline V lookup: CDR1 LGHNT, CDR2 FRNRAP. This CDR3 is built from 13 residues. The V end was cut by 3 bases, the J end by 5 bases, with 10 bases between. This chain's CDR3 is CASGLGRVYGYTF. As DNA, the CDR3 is TGTGCTAGTGGTTTAGGGAGAGTGTATGGCTACACCTTC.

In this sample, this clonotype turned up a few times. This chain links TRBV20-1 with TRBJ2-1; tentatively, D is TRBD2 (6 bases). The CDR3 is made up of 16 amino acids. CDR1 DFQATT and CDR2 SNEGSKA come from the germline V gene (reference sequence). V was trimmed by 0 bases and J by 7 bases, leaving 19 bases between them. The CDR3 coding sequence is TGCAGTGCTAGAGATCCCGCGGGATCGGCGGGAAATGAGCAGTTCTTC. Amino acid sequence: CSARDPAGSAGNEQFF.

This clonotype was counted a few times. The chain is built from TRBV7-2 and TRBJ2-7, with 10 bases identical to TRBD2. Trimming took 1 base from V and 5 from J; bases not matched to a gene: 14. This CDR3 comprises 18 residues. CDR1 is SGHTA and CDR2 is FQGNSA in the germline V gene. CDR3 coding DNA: TGTGCCAGCAGCTTAGGTTCCGGGGTCGGGCTAGCGGGAGACGAGCAGTACTTC. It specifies CASSLGSGVGLAGDEQYF. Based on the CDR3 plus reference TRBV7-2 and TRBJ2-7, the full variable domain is GAGVSQSPSNKVTEKGKDVELRCDPISGHTALYWYRQSLGQGLEFLIYFQGNSAPDKSGLPSDRFSAERTGGSVSTLTIQRTQQEDSAVYLCASSLGSGVGLAGDEQYFGPGTRLTVT.

The CDR3 region has the DNA TGTGCCAGCAGCAACCCCTGGGCGAATGAGCAGTTCTTC. It codes for CASSNPWANEQFF. The gene calls are TRBV21-1 and TRBJ2-1; TRBD1 was called by the table and not checked on the DNA. TRBV21-1 is a documented pseudogene. The CDR3 loop spans 13 amino acids.

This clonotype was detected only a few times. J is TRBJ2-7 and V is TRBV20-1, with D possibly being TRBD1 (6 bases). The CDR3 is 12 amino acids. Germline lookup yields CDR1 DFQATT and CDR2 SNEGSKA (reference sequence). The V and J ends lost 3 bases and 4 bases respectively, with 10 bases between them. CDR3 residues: CSARSRGYEQYF. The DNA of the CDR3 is TGCAGTGCTAGGTCTAGGGGGTACGAGCAGTACTTC.

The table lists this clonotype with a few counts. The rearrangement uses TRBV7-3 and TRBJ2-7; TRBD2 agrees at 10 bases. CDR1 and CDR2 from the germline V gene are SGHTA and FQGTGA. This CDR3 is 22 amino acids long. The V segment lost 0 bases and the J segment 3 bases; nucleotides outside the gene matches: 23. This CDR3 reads CASSLTRWRGHTRLAGVYEQYF. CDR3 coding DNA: TGTGCCAGCAGCTTAACGAGGTGGCGGGGACATACCCGACTAGCGGGTGTCTACGAGCAGTACTTC.

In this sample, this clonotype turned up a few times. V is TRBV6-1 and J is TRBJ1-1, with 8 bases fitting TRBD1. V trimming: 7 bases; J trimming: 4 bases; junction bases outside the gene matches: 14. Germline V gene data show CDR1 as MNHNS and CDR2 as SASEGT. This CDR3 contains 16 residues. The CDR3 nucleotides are TGTGCCAGCACCCGAAAACTTCACAGGGGGTTCACTGAAGCTTTCTTT. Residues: CASTRKLHRGFTEAFF.